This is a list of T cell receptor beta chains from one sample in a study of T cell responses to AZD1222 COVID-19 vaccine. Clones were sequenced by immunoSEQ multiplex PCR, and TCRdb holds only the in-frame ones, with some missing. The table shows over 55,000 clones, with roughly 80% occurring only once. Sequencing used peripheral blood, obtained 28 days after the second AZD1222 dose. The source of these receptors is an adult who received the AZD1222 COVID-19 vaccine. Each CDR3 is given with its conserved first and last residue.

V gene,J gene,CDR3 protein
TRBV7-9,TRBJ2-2,CAREQGSTGELFF
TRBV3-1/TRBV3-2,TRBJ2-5,CASSQSLAGGGETQYF
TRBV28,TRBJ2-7,CASSLGRAYQTYEQYF
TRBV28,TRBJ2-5,CASRRDRGLAVQETQYF
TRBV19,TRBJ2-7,CASSIGTVSYEQYF
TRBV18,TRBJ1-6,CASSPNPGRLNSPLHF
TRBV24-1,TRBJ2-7,CATSEGLEQYF
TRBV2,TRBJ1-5,CASSEAPGFNQPQHF
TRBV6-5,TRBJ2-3,CASSSRDTQYF
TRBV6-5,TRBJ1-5,CASRTDRDNQPQHF
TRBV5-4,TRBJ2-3,CASSSDRARSTDTQYF
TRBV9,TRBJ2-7,CASSARGQGVSEQYF
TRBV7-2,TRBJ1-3,CASSARGSGNTIYF
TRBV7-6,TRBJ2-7,CASSPYLPTGGGYEQYF
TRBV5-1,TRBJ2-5,CASSSLAGRGETQYF
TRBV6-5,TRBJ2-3,CASSYKLAGGTDTQYF
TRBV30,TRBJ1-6,CAWSSDSYNSPLHF